These 3 T cell receptor beta chains were sequenced from one sample in a study of beta chain features in type 1 diabetes. The investigators reverse transcribed all of the isolated RNA, so they sequenced expressed TCRB transcripts. Data came from immunoSEQ multiplex PCR; TCRdb stores just in-frame clones and leaves some out. The data contain approximately 380,000 clones, more than 12% of them seen just once; the ten biggest clones take up more than 0.015%. The sequenced material came from naive CD4+ T cells from blood. Source of these receptors: a woman aged 18-35 years in good health.

The rearrangement uses TRBV5-1 and TRBJ2-1, with 8 bases matching TRBD2. J was trimmed by 7 bases and V by 3 bases; bases with no gene match: 12. The CDR3 has 16 residues. Germline CDR1 SGHRS, CDR2 YFSETQ. The CDR3, as DNA: TGCGCCAGCAGCTCCAGCGGGAGTAGTGGTAGAAATGAGCAGTTCTTC. It codes for CASSSSGSSGRNEQFF. Full variable domain (rest looked up from reference TRBV5-1 and TRBJ2-1): KAGVTQTPRYLIKTRGQQVTLSCSPISGHRSVSWYQQTPGQGLQFLFEYFSETQRNKGNFPGRFSGRQFSNSRSEMNVSTLELGDSALYLCASSSSGSSGRNEQFFGPGTRLTVL.

This clone was observed a few times. The DNA of the CDR3 is TGTGCCAGCAGCTTATCGAGGGCCCAAGAGACCCAGTACTTC. It is translated as CASSLSRAQETQYF. V and J are TRBV7-2 and TRBJ2-5, with D perhaps matching TRBD2 (5 bases). CDR3 size: 14 residues. Trimming stripped 2 bases from V and 1 base from J, with 8 bases between. Germline assignment: CDR1 SGHTA and CDR2 FQGNSA.

V usage is TRBV5-6 and J usage is TRBJ1-2; 9 nucleotides match TRBD1. CDR1 SGHDT and CDR2 YYEEEE come from the germline V gene. Trimming cost V 3 bases and J 6 bases; bases outside gene matches: 12. This CDR3 is 16 amino acids long. The CDR3 region is CASSWGQGLFLNGYTF. Written as DNA, the CDR3 is TGTGCCAGCAGCTGGGGACAGGGTTTGTTTCTGAATGGCTACACCTTC.